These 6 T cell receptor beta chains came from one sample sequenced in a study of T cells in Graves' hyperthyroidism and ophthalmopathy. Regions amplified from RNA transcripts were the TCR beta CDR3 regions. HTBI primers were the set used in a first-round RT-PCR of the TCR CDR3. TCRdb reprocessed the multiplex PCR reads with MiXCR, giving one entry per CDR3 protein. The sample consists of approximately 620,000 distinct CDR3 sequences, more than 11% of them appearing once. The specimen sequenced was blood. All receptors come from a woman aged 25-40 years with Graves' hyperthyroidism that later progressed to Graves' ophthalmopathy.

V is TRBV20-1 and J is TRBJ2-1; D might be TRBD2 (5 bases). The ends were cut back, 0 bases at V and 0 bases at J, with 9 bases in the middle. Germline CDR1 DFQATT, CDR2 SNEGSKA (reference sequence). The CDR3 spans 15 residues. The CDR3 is CSARELRDSYNEQFF. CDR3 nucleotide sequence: TGCAGTGCTAGAGAACTCCGGGACTCCTACAATGAGCAGTTCTTC.

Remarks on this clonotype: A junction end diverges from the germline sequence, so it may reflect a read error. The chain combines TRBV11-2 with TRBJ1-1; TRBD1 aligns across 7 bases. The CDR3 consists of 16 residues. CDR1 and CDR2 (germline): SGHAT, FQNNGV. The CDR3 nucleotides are TGTGCCAGCAGCTCTCCGACAGGGAGGAGGGACACTGAAGCTTGCTTT. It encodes CASSSPTGRRDTEACF.

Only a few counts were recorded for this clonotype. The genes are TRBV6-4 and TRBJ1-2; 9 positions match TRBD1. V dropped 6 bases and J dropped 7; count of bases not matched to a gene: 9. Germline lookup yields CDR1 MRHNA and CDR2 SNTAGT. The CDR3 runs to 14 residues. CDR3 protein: CASSPRGQGAGYTF. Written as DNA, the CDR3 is TGTGCCAGCAGCCCGAGGGGACAGGGAGCTGGCTACACCTTC.

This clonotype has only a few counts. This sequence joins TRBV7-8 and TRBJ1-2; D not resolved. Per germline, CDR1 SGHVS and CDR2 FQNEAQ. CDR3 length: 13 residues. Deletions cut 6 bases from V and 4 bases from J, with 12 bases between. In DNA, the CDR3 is TGTGCCAGCAGTCTCTCCAGGAGCTATGGCTACACCTTC. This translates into CASSLSRSYGYTF. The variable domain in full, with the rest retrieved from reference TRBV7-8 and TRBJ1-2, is GAGVSQSPRYKVAKRGQDVALRCDPISGHVSLFWYQQALGQGPEFLTYFQNEAQLDKSGLPSDRFFAERPEGSVSTLKIQRTQQEDSAVYLCASSLSRSYGYTFGSGTRLTVV.

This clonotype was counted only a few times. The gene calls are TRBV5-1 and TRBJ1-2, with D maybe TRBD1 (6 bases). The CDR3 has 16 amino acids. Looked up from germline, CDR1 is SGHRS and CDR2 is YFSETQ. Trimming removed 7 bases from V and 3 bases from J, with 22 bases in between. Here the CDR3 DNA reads TGCGCCAGCCACCGCAGTACAGGGACGGAATACTATGGCTACACCTTC. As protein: CASHRSTGTEYYGYTF.

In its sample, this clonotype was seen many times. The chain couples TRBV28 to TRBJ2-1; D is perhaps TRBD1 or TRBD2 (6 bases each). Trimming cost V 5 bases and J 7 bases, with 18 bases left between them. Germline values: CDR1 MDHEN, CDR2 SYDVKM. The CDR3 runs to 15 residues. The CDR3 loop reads CASSSRGGPGNEQFF. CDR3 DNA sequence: TGTGCCAGCAGTAGCAGGGGAGGTCCGGGGAATGAGCAGTTCTTC.